This TCR beta chain is from a study of CD8+ T cells in alopecia areata. RNA was isolated and reverse transcribed to cDNA, the sequencing template. The method was immunoSEQ multiplex PCR; TCRdb's version includes in-frame clones alone and lacks a portion of them. The sample lists 150,000 to 200,000 clones, roughly 60% occurring once. Findings and caveats of the study: Elevated clonality characterized lesional scalp relative to normal scalp, particularly in alopecia totalis/universalis.

CDR3 length: 15 amino acids. Trimming cost V 2 bases and J 1 base; bases outside gene matches: 4. Germline CDR1 GTSNPN, CDR2 SVGIG (reference sequence). Treatment given: oral pan-JAK inhibitor, 5-10 mg twice daily. There are a few counts of this clone. Its antigen is currently unknown. This rearrangement joins TRBV30 to TRBJ2-5, with 10 nucleotides matching TRBD2. The receptor comes from a human donor with alopecia areata. The specimen comprised CD4+ T cells sorted from blood, sampled at approximately week 49, from a patient treated with tofacitinib. The CDR3 reads CAWSLAGVIQETQYF. The CDR3 DNA follows: TGTGCCTGGAGTCTAGCGGGGGTCATCCAAGAGACCCAGTACTTC.